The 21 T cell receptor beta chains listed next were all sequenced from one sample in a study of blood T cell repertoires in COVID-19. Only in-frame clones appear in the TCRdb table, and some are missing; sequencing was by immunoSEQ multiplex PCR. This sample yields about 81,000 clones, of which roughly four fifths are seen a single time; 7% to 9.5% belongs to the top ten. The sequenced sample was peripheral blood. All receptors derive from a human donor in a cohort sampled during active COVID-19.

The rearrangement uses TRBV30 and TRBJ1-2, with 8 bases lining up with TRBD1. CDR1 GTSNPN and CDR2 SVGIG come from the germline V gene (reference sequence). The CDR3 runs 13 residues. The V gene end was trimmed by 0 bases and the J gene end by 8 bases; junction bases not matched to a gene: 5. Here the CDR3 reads CAWSVRQGAGYTF. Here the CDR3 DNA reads TGTGCCTGGAGTGTACGGCAGGGGGCGGGCTACACCTTC.

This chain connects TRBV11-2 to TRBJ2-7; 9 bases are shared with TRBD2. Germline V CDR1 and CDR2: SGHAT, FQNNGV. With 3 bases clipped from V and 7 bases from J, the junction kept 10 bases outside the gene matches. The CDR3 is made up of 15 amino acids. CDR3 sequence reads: CASSFSGGPSGEQYF. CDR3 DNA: TGTGCCAGCAGCTTCAGCGGGGGGCCTTCTGGGGAGCAGTACTTC.

The CDR3 sequence: CASSTGGQETQYF. The CDR3 coding sequence is TGTGCCAGCAGTACGGGGGGGCAAGAGACCCAGTACTTC. The rearrangement links TRBV7-8 to TRBJ2-5; TRBD2 matches at 8 bases. V trimming: 6 bases; J trimming: 2 bases; junction bases outside the gene matches: 2. The germline V gene has CDR1 SGHVS and CDR2 FQNEAQ. There are 13 residues in the CDR3. Based on the CDR3 plus reference TRBV7-8 and TRBJ2-5, the full variable domain is GAGVSQSPRYKVAKRGQDVALRCDPISGHVSLFWYQQALGQGPEFLTYFQNEAQLDKSGLPSDRFFAERPEGSVSTLKIQRTQQEDSAVYLCASSTGGQETQYFGPGTRLLVL.

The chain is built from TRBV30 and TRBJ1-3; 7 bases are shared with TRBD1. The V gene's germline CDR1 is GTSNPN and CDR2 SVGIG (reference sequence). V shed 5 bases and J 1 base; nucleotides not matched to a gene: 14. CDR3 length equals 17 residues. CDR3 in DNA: TGTGCCTGGGCACAGGGGAACCCAGGCCTTTCTGGAAACACCATATATTTT. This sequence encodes CAWAQGNPGLSGNTIYF.

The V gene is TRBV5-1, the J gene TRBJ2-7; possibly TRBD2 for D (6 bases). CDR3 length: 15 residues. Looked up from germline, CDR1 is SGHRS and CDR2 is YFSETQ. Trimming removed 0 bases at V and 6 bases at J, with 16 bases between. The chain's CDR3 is CASSLEIGGLGEQYF. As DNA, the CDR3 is TGCGCCAGCAGCTTGGAAATAGGAGGGCTGGGCGAGCAGTACTTC.

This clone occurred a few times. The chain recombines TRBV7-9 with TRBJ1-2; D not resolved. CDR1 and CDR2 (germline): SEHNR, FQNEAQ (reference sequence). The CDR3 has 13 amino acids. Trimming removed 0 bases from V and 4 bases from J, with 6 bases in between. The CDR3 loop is CASSLAEGYGYTF. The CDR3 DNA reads TGTGCCAGCAGCTTAGCAGAGGGCTATGGCTACACCTTC.

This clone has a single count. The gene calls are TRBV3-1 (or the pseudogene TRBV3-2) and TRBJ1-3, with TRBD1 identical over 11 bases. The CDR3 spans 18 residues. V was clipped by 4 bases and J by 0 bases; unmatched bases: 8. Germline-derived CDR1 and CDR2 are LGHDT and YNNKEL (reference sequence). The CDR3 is CASSPLGQGAFSGNTIYF. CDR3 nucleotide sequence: TGTGCCAGCAGCCCCTTAGGACAGGGGGCTTTCTCTGGAAACACCATATATTTT.

The CDR3 region is CASSGEGPGYTF. Written as DNA, the CDR3 is TGTGCCAGCAGTGGGGAGGGTCCGGGCTACACCTTC. The chain recombines TRBV2 with TRBJ1-2, with D unresolved. V lost 4 bases, J lost 8 bases, and 11 bases lay in between. Per germline, CDR1 SNHLY and CDR2 FYNNEI. The CDR3 is made up of 12 amino acids.

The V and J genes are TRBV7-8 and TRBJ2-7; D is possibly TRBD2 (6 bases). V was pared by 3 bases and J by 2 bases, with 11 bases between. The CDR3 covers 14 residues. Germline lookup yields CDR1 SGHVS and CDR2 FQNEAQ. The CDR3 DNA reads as TGTGCCAGCAGCTTGAAAGCGGGTCCCTACGAGCAGTACTTC. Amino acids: CASSLKAGPYEQYF.

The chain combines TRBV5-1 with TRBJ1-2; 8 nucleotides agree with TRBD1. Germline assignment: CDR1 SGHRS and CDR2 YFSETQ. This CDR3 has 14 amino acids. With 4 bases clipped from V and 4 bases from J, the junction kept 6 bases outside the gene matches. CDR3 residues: CASSQGQASYGYTF. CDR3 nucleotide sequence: TGCGCCAGCAGCCAGGGACAGGCTTCCTATGGCTACACCTTC.

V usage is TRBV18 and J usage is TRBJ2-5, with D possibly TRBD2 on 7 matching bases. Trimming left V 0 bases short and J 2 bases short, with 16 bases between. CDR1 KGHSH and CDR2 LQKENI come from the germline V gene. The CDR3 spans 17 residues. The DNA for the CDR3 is TGTGCCAGCTCACCACCCGGGGGGAGGACAGTACAAGAGACCCAGTACTTC. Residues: CASSPPGGRTVQETQYF.

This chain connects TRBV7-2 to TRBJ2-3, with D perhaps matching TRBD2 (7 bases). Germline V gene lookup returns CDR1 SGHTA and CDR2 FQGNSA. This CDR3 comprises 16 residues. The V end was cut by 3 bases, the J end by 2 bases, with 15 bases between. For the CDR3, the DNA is TGTGCCAGCAGCTTCTACACGGGGGGCCTCACAGATACGCAGTATTTT. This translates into CASSFYTGGLTDTQYF.

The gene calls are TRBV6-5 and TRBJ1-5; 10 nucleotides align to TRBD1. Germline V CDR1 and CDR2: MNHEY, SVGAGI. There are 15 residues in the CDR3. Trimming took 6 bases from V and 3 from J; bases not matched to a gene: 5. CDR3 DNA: TGTGCCAGCAGATGGGACAGGGGATCCAATCAGCCCCAGCATTTT. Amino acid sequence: CASRWDRGSNQPQHF.

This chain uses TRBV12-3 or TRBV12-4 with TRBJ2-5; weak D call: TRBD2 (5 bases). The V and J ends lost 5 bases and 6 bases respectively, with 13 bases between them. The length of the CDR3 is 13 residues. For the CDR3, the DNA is TGTGCCAGCAGTCCGGCTAGCCCGCAGACCCAGTACTTC. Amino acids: CASSPASPQTQYF.

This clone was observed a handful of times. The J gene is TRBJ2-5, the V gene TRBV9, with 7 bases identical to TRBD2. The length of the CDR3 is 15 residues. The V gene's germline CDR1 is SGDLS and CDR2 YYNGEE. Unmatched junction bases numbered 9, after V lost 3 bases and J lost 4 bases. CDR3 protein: CASSANLAVAETQYF. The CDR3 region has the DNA TGTGCCAGCAGCGCGAACCTAGCGGTGGCAGAGACCCAGTACTTC.

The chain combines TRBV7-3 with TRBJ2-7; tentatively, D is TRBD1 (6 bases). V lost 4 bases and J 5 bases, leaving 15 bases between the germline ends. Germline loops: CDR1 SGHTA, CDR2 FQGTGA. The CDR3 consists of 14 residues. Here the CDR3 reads CASSSAGARDEQYF. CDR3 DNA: TGTGCCAGCAGCTCGGCAGGGGCCCGGGACGAGCAGTACTTC. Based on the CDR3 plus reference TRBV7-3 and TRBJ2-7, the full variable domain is GAGVSQTPSNKVTEKGKYVELRCDPISGHTALYWYRQSLGQGPEFLIYFQGTGAADDSGLPNDRFFAVRPEGSVSTLKIQRTERGDSAVYLCASSSAGARDEQYFGPGTRLTVT.

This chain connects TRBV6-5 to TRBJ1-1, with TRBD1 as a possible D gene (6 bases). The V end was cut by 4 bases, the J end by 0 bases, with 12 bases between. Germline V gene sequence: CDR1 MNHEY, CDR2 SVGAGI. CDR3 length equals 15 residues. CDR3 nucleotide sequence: TGTGCCAGCAGTTTCTGGGGACAAATGAACACTGAAGCTTTCTTT. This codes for CASSFWGQMNTEAFF.

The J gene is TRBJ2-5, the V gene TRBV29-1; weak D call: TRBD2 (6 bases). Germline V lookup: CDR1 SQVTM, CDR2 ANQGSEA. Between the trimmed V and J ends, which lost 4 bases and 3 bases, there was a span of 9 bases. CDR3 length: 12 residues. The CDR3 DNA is TGCAGCGTTGGGGACTTTAAAGAGACCCAGTACTTC. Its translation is CSVGDFKETQYF.

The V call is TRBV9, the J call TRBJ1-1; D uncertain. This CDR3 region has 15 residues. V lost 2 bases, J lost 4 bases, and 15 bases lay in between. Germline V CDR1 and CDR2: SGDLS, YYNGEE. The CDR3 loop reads CASSVRSKRPTEAFF. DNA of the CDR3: TGTGCCAGCAGCGTCCGGTCAAAACGTCCCACTGAAGCTTTCTTT.

CDR3 residues: CASSLAGNYGYTF. The CDR3 DNA reads TGTGCCAGCAGCTTGGCAGGGAACTATGGCTACACCTTC. The chain joins TRBV5-6 to TRBJ1-2; D is possibly TRBD1 (5 bases). V lost 0 bases to trimming and J lost 2 bases, with 5 bases between them. The V gene's germline CDR1 is SGHDT and CDR2 YYEEEE. This CDR3 spans 13 amino acids.

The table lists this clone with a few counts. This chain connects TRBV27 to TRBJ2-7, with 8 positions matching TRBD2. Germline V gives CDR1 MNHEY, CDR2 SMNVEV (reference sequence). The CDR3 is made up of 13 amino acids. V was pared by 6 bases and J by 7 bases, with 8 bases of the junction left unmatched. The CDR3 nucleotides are TGTGCCAGCAGCCCTAGCGGGCCCGGTGAGCAGTACTTC. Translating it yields CASSPSGPGEQYF.